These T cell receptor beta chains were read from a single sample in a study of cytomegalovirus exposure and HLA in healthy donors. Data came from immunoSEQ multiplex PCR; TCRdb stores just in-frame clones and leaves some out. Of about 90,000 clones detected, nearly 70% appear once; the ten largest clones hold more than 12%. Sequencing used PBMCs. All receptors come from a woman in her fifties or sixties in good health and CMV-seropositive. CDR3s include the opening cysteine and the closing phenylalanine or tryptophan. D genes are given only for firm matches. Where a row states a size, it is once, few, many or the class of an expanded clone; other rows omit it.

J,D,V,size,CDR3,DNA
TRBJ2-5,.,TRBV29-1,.,CSVEQGTQYF,TGCAGCGTTGAACAGGGGACCCAGTACTTC
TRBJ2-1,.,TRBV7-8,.,CASSLEAGGINNEQFF,TGTGCCAGCAGCTTAGAGGCGGGCGGGATAAACAATGAGCAGTTCTTC
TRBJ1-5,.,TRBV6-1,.,CASKNRNSNQPQHF,TGTGCCAGCAAAAACAGAAATAGCAATCAGCCCCAGCATTTT
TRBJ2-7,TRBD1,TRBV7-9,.,CASSSGQGLYEQYF,TGTGCCAGCAGCTCGGGACAGGGACTCTACGAGCAGTACTTC
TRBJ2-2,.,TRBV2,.,CASSRVPAGTGELFF,TGTGCCAGCAGTCGGGTACCGGCGGGGACCGGGGAGCTGTTTTTT
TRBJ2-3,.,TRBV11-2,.,CASSPRGWGLVTDTQYF,TGTGCCAGCAGCCCCCGAGGGTGGGGTTTGGTAACAGATACGCAGTATTTT
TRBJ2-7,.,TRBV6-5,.,CASKSGRGTDEQYF,TGTGCCAGCAAATCGGGCAGGGGAACGGACGAGCAGTACTTC
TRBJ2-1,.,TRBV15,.,CATSRARGAYNEQFF,TGTGCCACCAGCAGAGCCAGGGGAGCCTACAATGAGCAGTTCTTC
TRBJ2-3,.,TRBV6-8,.,CASILRQGLSVTQYF,TGTGCCAGCATCCTTAGACAGGGACTTTCGGTTACGCAGTATTTT
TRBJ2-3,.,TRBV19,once,CATSAQASTDTQYF,TGTGCCACCAGTGCCCAGGCTAGCACAGATACGCAGTATTTT
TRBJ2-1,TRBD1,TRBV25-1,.,CASSTGGLYNEQFF,TGTGCCAGCAGTACAGGGGGCCTCTACAATGAGCAGTTCTTC
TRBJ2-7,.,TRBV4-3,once,CASSQDRVAETYEQYF,TGCGCCAGCAGCCAAGATAGGGTAGCGGAAACCTACGAGCAGTACTTC
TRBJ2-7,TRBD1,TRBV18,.,CASSNRDSYEQYF,TGTGCCAGCTCAAACCGGGACAGCTACGAGCAGTACTTC
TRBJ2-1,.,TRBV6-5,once,CASSYGPSYNEQFF,TGTGCCAGCAGTTACGGCCCATCCTACAATGAGCAGTTCTTC
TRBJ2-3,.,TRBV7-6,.,CASRAASTDTQYF,TGTGCCAGCAGAGCGGCTAGCACAGATACGCAGTATTTT
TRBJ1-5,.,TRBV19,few,CASSTLGGSNQPQHF,TGTGCCAGTAGTACCCTGGGAGGTAGCAATCAGCCCCAGCATTTT
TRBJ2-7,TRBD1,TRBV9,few,CASSVQGASHEQYF,TGTGCCAGCAGCGTACAGGGGGCATCCCACGAGCAGTACTTC
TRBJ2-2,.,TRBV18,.,CASSLSNTGELFF,TGTGCCAGCTCACTCTCGAACACCGGGGAGCTGTTTTTT
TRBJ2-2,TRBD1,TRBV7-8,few,CASRRQGANTGELFF,TGTGCCAGCAGGAGACAGGGCGCGAACACCGGGGAGCTGTTTTTT
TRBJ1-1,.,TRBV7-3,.,CASSPTGGTNTEAFF,TGTGCCAGCAGCCCTACTGGAGGGACGAACACTGAAGCTTTCTTT
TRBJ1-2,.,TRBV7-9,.,CASSSSIYGYTF,TGTGCCAGCAGCTCGAGTATCTATGGCTACACCTTC
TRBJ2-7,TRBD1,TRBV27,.,CAARSIQGGSEQYF,TGTGCCGCTAGATCCATACAGGGGGGCTCCGAGCAGTACTTC
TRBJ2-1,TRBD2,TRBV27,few,CASSRASGYNEQFF,TGTGCCAGCAGTCGGGCTAGCGGTTACAATGAGCAGTTCTTC
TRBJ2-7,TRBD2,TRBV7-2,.,CASSTILAGSSYEQYF,TGTGCCAGCAGCACCATCCTAGCGGGGAGCTCCTACGAGCAGTACTTC
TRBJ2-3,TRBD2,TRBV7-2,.,CASTILAGGTDTQYF,TGTGCCAGCACCATCCTAGCGGGAGGTACAGATACGCAGTATTTT
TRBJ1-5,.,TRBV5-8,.,CASSLVYSNQPQHF,TGTGCCAGCAGCTTGGTGTATAGCAATCAGCCCCAGCATTTT
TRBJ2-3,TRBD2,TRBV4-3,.,CASSQDLSTSGTKDTQYF,TGCGCCAGCAGCCAAGATCTCTCGACTAGCGGGACAAAAGATACGCAGTATTTT
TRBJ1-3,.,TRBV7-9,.,CASSHSSGGRRNTIYF,TGTGCCAGCAGCCATTCTTCGGGGGGCAGGCGAAACACCATATATTTT
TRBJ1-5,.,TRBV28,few,CASSPEQGLRNQPQHF,TGTGCCAGCAGCCCGGAACAGGGTTTGCGCAATCAGCCCCAGCATTTT
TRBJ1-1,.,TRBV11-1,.,CASRPVDTGATEAFF,TGTGCCAGCAGACCTGTCGACACCGGTGCCACTGAAGCTTTCTTT
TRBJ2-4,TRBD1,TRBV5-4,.,CASSYPGGQGVVNIQYF,TGTGCCAGCAGCTACCCTGGCGGACAGGGGGTAGTAAACATTCAGTACTTC
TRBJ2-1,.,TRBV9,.,CASSDRFQASSYNEQFF,TGTGCCAGCAGCGACCGATTTCAAGCAAGCTCCTACAATGAGCAGTTCTTC
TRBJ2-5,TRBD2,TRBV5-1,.,CASTASGPWKETQYF,TGCGCCAGCACGGCTAGCGGACCCTGGAAAGAGACCCAGTACTTC
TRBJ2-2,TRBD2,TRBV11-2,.,CASSLASGRAGGELFF,TGTGCCAGCAGCTTAGCCAGCGGGAGGGCCGGCGGGGAGCTGTTTTTT
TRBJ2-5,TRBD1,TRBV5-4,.,CASSAQGVWETQYF,TGTGCCAGCAGCGCACAGGGGGTTTGGGAGACCCAGTACTTC
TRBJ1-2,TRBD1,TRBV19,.,CASREDRGKGYTF,TGTGCCAGTAGAGAAGACAGGGGGAAGGGCTACACCTTC
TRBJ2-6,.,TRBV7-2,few,CASSSGVPGANVLTF,TGTGCCAGCAGCTCCGGAGTTCCTGGGGCCAACGTCCTGACTTTC
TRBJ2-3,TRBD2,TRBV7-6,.,CASSSLAGGFADTQYF,TGTGCCAGCAGCTCGCTAGCGGGAGGGTTCGCAGATACGCAGTATTTT
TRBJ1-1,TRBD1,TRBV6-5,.,CASRRGQDSTEAFF,TGTGCCAGCAGACGGGGACAGGATAGCACTGAAGCTTTCTTT
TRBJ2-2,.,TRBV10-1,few,CASSVSQGSGELFF,TGCGCCAGCAGTGTTTCTCAGGGGTCCGGGGAGCTGTTTTTT
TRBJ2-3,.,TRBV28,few,CASSPRGAGTSTDTQYF,TGTGCCAGCAGTCCCCGGGGAGCCGGGACTAGCACAGATACGCAGTATTTT
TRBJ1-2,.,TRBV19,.,CASSISATAVYGYTF,TGTGCCAGTAGTATCTCGGCGACAGCCGTATATGGCTACACCTTC
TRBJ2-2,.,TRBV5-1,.,CASSLGVLADNTGELFF,TGCGCCAGCAGCTTGGGTGTCCTAGCCGACAACACCGGGGAGCTGTTTTTT
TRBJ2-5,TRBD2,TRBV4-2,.,CASSQGGTSGIEETQYF,TGTGCCAGCAGCCAAGGCGGGACTAGCGGGATTGAAGAGACCCAGTACTTC
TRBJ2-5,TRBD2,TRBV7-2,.,CASSPRASGSETQYF,TGTGCCAGCAGCCCCCGGGCTAGCGGGAGTGAGACCCAGTACTTC
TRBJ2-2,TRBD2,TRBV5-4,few,CASSPGAGLAAGELFF,TGTGCCAGCAGCCCCGGCGCGGGACTAGCGGCTGGGGAGCTGTTTTTT